A single sample is the source of the 30 T cell receptor beta chains below, sequenced in a study of T cell responses to AZD1222 COVID-19 vaccine. Sequencing used immunoSEQ multiplex PCR; TCRdb keeps in-frame clones, though not all of them. This sample carries about 120,000 clones, 85% to 90% of them seen once, and the ten largest clones take 7% to 8%. The sample here was peripheral blood, taken on day 0 of AZD1222 vaccination. These receptors all stem from an adult in good health.

The chain recombines TRBV3-1 (or the pseudogene TRBV3-2) with TRBJ1-5; D ambiguous. The CDR3 length is 16 residues. Deletions cut 1 base from V and 3 bases from J, with 13 bases between. The germline V gene encodes CDR1 LGHDT and CDR2 YNNKEL (reference sequence). CDR3 nucleotides: TGTGCCAGCAGCCAAGGAGCTGGGTTGGACAATCAGCCCCAGCATTTT. Encoded protein: CASSQGAGLDNQPQHF.

With respect to this clone: The same CDR3 is also encoded by other DNA sequences in this sample. V gene TRBV7-3 combines with J gene TRBJ2-1; D ambiguous. Germline lookup yields CDR1 SGHTA and CDR2 FQGTGA. This CDR3 has 13 amino acids. Trimming removed 6 bases at V and 2 bases at J, with 8 bases between. CDR3 DNA sequence: TGTGCCAGCAGTTCCCAGCCCTACAATGAGCAGTTCTTC. As protein: CASSSQPYNEQFF.

The chain combines TRBV5-1 with TRBJ2-5; 10 nucleotides align to TRBD2. Looked up from germline, CDR1 is SGHRS and CDR2 is YFSETQ. The V gene end was trimmed by 3 bases and the J gene end by 4 bases; junction bases not matched to a gene: 6. The CDR3 is 15 residues long. The DNA for the CDR3 is TGCGCCAGCAGCTCCGGACTAGCGGAGCCAGAGACCCAGTACTTC. Protein sequence: CASSSGLAEPETQYF.

This chain links TRBV7-8 with TRBJ2-7, with D maybe TRBD1 (5 bases). From germline, CDR1 is SGHVS and CDR2 FQNEAQ. Trimming took off 5 bases at V and 6 bases at J, with 8 bases between the two ends. The length of the CDR3 is 11 residues. CDR3 sequence: CASSPGFEQYF. CDR3 nucleotide sequence: TGTGCCAGCAGCCCAGGGTTCGAGCAGTACTTC.

The V and J genes are TRBV5-1 and TRBJ2-1; 7 bases line up with TRBD1. CDR3 length equals 14 residues. Unmatched junction bases numbered 5, after V lost 4 bases and J lost 4 bases. Germline V gene data show CDR1 as SGHRS and CDR2 as YFSETQ. In nucleotides, the CDR3 is TGCGCCAGCAGCCCGGGACAGCGATACAATGAGCAGTTCTTC. This translates into CASSPGQRYNEQFF.

This chain uses TRBV7-7 with TRBJ2-1; maybe TRBD2 (6 bases). V gave up 4 bases and J gave up 3 bases, with 16 bases separating them. Germline V gene data show CDR1 as SSHAT and CDR2 as FNYEAQ (reference sequence). The CDR3 extends over 16 amino acids. The CDR3 sequence: CASSSGGPSHYNEQFF. CDR3 nucleotides: TGTGCCAGCAGCTCCGGGGGTCCTAGCCACTACAATGAGCAGTTCTTC.

The chain uses TRBV4-1 and TRBJ2-2, with D perhaps matching TRBD1 (6 bases). Germline V lookup: CDR1 MGHRA, CDR2 YSYEKL. This CDR3 has 15 amino acids. V was shortened by 0 bases and J by 6 bases, with 11 bases between the two germline ends. CDR3 residues: CASSQDQTGPGELFF. CDR3 coding DNA: TGCGCCAGCAGCCAAGACCAAACAGGGCCCGGGGAGCTGTTTTTT.

V is TRBV24-1 and J is TRBJ1-1; D remains ambiguous. This CDR3 has 14 residues. Germline values: CDR1 KGHDR, CDR2 SFDVKD. V dropped 4 bases and J dropped 1 base, with 9 bases sitting between them. The CDR3 is CATSEEGRNTEAFF. DNA of the CDR3: TGTGCCACCAGTGAAGAGGGCCGGAACACTGAAGCTTTCTTT.

The CDR3 nucleotides are TGCGCCAGCAGCTGGGGGGCTCGCGGACAAGAAGAGACCCAGTACTTC. It yields the protein CASSWGARGQEETQYF. The V gene is TRBV5-1, the J gene TRBJ2-5, with D tentatively TRBD1 or TRBD2 (6 bases each). The length of the CDR3 is 16 residues. V lost 3 bases to trimming and J lost 3 bases, with 18 bases between them. Looked up from germline, CDR1 is SGHRS and CDR2 is YFSETQ.

The CDR3 nucleotides read TGTGCCATCAGTGAGTCGACTCAATGGACGGTGGATGAAGCTTTCTTT. Translating it yields CAISESTQWTVDEAFF. The V call is TRBV10-3, the J call TRBJ1-1; no firm D call. This CDR3 has 16 residues. Germline V gene data show CDR1 as ENHRY and CDR2 as SYGVKD. The V end was cut by 0 bases, the J end by 7 bases, with 18 bases between.

This clone was seen once. This chain links TRBV27 with TRBJ2-1; TRBD2 matches 9 bases. Germline trimming cut 5 bases from V and 8 bases from J; bases unmatched to any gene: 13. The CDR3 runs to 16 residues. Germline lookup yields CDR1 MNHEY and CDR2 SMNVEV (reference sequence). The CDR3 DNA reads TGTGCCAGCAGTGACTTCCTGGGACTAGCCCGCGATGAGCAGTTCTTC. It is translated as CASSDFLGLARDEQFF.

This sequence joins TRBV18 and TRBJ2-7; D is ambiguous. Per the germline V gene, CDR1 is KGHSH and CDR2 is LQKENI. The CDR3 has 13 residues. V was clipped by 0 bases and J by 2 bases, with 5 bases between them. DNA of the CDR3: TGTGCCAGCTCACCACCCCGTACCTACGAGCAGTACTTC. Its translation is CASSPPRTYEQYF.

A remark on this clone: The identical CDR3 is also encoded by other nucleotide sequences in the sample. The chain has TRBV6-5 and TRBJ2-7; D is unresolved. The CDR3 sequence is 13 residues long. Trimming took off 3 bases at V and 0 bases at J, with 6 bases between the two ends. CDR1 and CDR2 (germline): MNHEY, SVGAGI. CDR3 amino acids: CASSYRDSYEQYF. CDR3 in DNA: TGTGCCAGCAGTTATAGGGACTCCTACGAGCAGTACTTC.

Written as DNA, the CDR3 is TGCGCCAGCAGCCAAGGACCATCCGGAGAGACCCAGTACTTC. Protein: CASSQGPSGETQYF. The chain combines TRBV4-1 with TRBJ2-5; no reliable D call. Germline CDR1 reads MGHRA; CDR2 reads YSYEKL. The CDR3 consists of 14 residues. Trimming removed 1 base from V and 4 bases from J, with 10 bases in between.

The CDR3 DNA sequence: TGTGCCAGCAGCTTAACCGACTCTGGGACTGAAGCTTTCTTT. Its protein is CASSLTDSGTEAFF. This chain uses TRBV7-3 with TRBJ1-1; D is unresolved. Germline V CDR1 and CDR2: SGHTA, FQGTGA. Trimming took off 0 bases at V and 5 bases at J, with 10 bases between the two ends. This CDR3 comprises 14 residues.

The chain carries TRBV10-2 and TRBJ2-1; D call uncertain. The length of the CDR3 is 13 residues. V was trimmed by 6 bases and J by 4 bases, leaving 10 bases between them. Germline CDR1 reads WSHSY; CDR2 reads SAAADI. The CDR3 coding sequence is TGCGCCAGCAGACCGGGCCCATACAATGAGCAGTTCTTC. As protein: CASRPGPYNEQFF.

The V and J genes are TRBV5-1 and TRBJ2-2; 7 bases agree with TRBD2. The germline V gene encodes CDR1 SGHRS and CDR2 YFSETQ. CDR3 size: 17 residues. The V gene end was trimmed by 3 bases and the J gene end by 4 bases; junction bases not matched to a gene: 12. CDR3 bases: TGCGCCAGCAGCTCCGAGACTAGCAGGAGGATCACCGGGGAGCTGTTTTTT. This codes for CASSSETSRRITGELFF. Supplemented by reference TRBV5-1 and TRBJ2-2, the full variable domain reads KAGVTQTPRYLIKTRGQQVTLSCSPISGHRSVSWYQQTPGQGLQFLFEYFSETQRNKGNFPGRFSGRQFSNSRSEMNVSTLELGDSALYLCASSSETSRRITGELFFGEGSRLTVL.

The chain links TRBV23-1 to TRBJ2-3, with D perhaps TRBD1 (6 bases). TRBV23-1 is labeled an ORF, and its function is uncertain. Trimming pared 7 bases from V and 2 bases from J, leaving 19 bases between. CDR3 length: 16 amino acids. The CDR3 DNA sequence: TGCGCCAGCACCCCTGGGGACAACAGTTCCACAGATACGCAGTATTTT. This gives the protein CASTPGDNSSTDTQYF.

The chain couples TRBV6-5 to TRBJ1-2, with D unclear. Trimming left V 7 bases short and J 4 bases short, with 19 bases between. CDR1 is MNHEY, CDR2 SVGAGI, per germline. The CDR3 is 15 residues long. CDR3 nucleotides: TGTGCCAGCAACGGAAGAGTGGCAGGAGGCTATGGCTACACCTTC. This encodes CASNGRVAGGYGYTF.

The rearrangement links TRBV6-5 to TRBJ1-5; the match to TRBD1 covers 7 bases. The CDR3 has 13 residues. CDR1 and CDR2 (germline): MNHEY, SVGAGI. Germline trimming cut 6 bases from V and 7 bases from J; bases unmatched to any gene: 6. The CDR3 protein is CASRRQGGQPQHF. The CDR3 nucleotides read TGTGCCAGCAGACGACAGGGCGGGCAGCCCCAGCATTTT.

This chain uses TRBV29-1 with TRBJ1-5; TRBD1 is a possible D gene (6 bases). Deletions cut 2 bases from V and 5 bases from J, with 10 bases between. Germline-derived CDR1 and CDR2 are SQVTM and ANQGSEA. The CDR3 spans 13 residues. The CDR3, as DNA: TGCAGCGTTGAATTTGGGGGCGATCAGCCCCAGCATTTT. It yields the protein CSVEFGGDQPQHF.

The chain uses TRBV9 and TRBJ2-7; TRBD2 aligns across 10 bases. Losses at the gene ends were 0 bases for V and 7 bases for J; bases not matched to a gene: 4. This CDR3 spans 14 amino acids. Germline CDR1 and CDR2: SGDLS and YYNGEE. The CDR3 loop reads CASSVVAGGSEQYF. As DNA, the CDR3 is TGTGCCAGCAGCGTAGTAGCGGGAGGTTCAGAGCAGTACTTC.

The V gene is TRBV5-1, the J gene TRBJ1-4; no firm D call. There are 13 residues in the CDR3. Germline V CDR1 and CDR2: SGHRS, YFSETQ. Trimming stripped 4 bases from V and 5 bases from J, with 9 bases between. In nucleotides, the CDR3 is TGCGCCAGCAGCGCCGTGGGGAATGAAAAACTGTTTTTT. Its protein is CASSAVGNEKLFF.

The rearrangement uses TRBV7-9 and TRBJ2-7; unclear D gene. CDR1 is SEHNR and CDR2 is FQNEAQ in the germline V gene (reference sequence). The CDR3 length is 11 residues. V was pared by 6 bases and J by 6 bases, with 9 bases between. The CDR3 DNA reads as TGTGCCAGCAGGCCCATGAGCGAGCAGTACTTC. Amino acid sequence: CASRPMSEQYF.

The chain carries TRBV28 and TRBJ1-5; 8 bases match TRBD1. The CDR3 has 14 amino acids. The J segment lost 6 bases and the V segment lost 6 bases, leaving 7 bases of the junction unmatched. CDR1 MDHEN and CDR2 SYDVKM come from the germline V gene. Here the CDR3 reads CASSWGQVGQPQHF. CDR3 bases: TGTGCCAGCAGCTGGGGACAGGTCGGTCAGCCCCAGCATTTT.

The gene calls are TRBV28 and TRBJ2-1; maybe TRBD2 (6 bases). Germline V gives CDR1 MDHEN, CDR2 SYDVKM. V lost 6 bases to trimming and J lost 7 bases, with 19 bases between them. The CDR3 contains 15 residues. The CDR3 reads CASSSRGIVKNEQFF. The CDR3 DNA sequence: TGTGCCAGCAGCTCCCGGGGGATAGTGAAAAATGAGCAGTTCTTC.

This chain joins TRBV30 and TRBJ1-2; tentatively, D is TRBD1 (5 bases). CDR3 length: 12 residues. Germline CDR1 reads GTSNPN; CDR2 reads SVGIG (reference sequence). V was shortened by 1 base and J by 6 bases, with 9 bases between the two germline ends. The CDR3 region is CAWSAGSDGYTF. The CDR3 region has the DNA TGTGCCTGGAGTGCAGGGTCCGATGGCTACACCTTC.

The rearrangement links TRBV28 to TRBJ1-2; D perhaps matches TRBD1 (6 bases). Germline CDR1 and CDR2: MDHEN and SYDVKM. Trimming removed 3 bases from V and 4 bases from J, with 9 bases in between. The CDR3 has 13 residues. The CDR3 region is CASSFGQSYGYTF. The CDR3 bases are TGTGCCAGCAGTTTCGGACAGAGCTATGGCTACACCTTC.

The chain combines TRBV29-1 with TRBJ2-1; 9 bases match TRBD2. The CDR3 is made up of 15 amino acids. CDR1 and CDR2 from the germline V gene are SQVTM and ANQGSEA. J gave up 8 bases and V 1 base, and 9 bases lay outside the gene matches. The CDR3 nucleotides read TGCAGCGTTGAAGGGGGAGTAGCGGGAGTGGATGAGCAGTTCTTC. As protein: CSVEGGVAGVDEQFF.

This chain joins TRBV5-4 and TRBJ2-3; 8 positions agree with TRBD2. Per germline, CDR1 SGHNT and CDR2 YYREEE (reference sequence). V was pared by 5 bases and J by 9 bases, with 8 bases of the junction left unmatched. The CDR3 runs 13 residues. In nucleotides, the CDR3 is TGTGCCAGCAGTCGTCCCGGGACTAGAACGCAGTATTTT. It translates to CASSRPGTRTQYF. The full variable domain, its missing parts supplied by reference TRBV5-4 and TRBJ2-3, is ETGVTQSPTHLIKTRGQQVTLRCSSQSGHNTVSWYQQALGQGPQFIFQYYREEENGRGNFPPRFSGLQFPNYSSELNVNALELDDSALYLCASSRPGTRTQYFGPGTRLTVL.